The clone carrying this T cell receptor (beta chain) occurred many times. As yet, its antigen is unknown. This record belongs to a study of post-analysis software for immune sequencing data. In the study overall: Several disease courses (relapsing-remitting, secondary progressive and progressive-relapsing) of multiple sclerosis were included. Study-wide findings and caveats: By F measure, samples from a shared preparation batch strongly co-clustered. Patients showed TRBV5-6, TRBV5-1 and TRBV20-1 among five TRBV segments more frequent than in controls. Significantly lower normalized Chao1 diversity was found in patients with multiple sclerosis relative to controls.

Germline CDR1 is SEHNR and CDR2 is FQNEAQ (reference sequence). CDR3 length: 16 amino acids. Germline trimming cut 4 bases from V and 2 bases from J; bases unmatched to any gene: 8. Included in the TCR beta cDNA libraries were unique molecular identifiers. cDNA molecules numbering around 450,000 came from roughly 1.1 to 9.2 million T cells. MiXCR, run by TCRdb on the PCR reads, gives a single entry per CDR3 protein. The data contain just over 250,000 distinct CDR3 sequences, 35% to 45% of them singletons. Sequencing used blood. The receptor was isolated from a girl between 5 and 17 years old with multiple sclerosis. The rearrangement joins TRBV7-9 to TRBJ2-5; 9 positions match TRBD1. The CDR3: CASSSSGTGQQETQYF. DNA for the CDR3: TGTGCCAGCAGCTCAAGTGGGACAGGGCAACAAGAGACCCAGTACTTC.